Listed here are 19 T cell receptor beta chains from one sample, sequenced in a study of Siglec-9 on CD8 T cells in melanoma. Sequenced by immunoSEQ multiplex PCR; TCRdb stores in-frame clones only, minus some. The sample records roughly 35,000 clones, 65% to 85% being singletons. The sequenced sample consisted of Siglec-9- CD8+ T cells sorted from blood. The receptors were sampled from a human donor in good health.

This clone is classed as medium-sized (0.01 to 0.1%). This sequence joins TRBV30 and TRBJ1-4; maybe TRBD1 (6 bases). Trimming cost V 2 bases and J 4 bases, with 14 bases left between them. The CDR3 is made up of 15 amino acids. The germline V gene encodes CDR1 GTSNPN and CDR2 SVGIG (reference sequence). As DNA, the CDR3 is TGTGCCTGGAGTATCGGAGGGGGGCATAATGAAAAACTGTTTTTT. Amino acid sequence: CAWSIGGGHNEKLFF.

This clone showed up just once. The chain has TRBV29-1 and TRBJ2-5; 7 nucleotides align to TRBD2. Per germline, CDR1 SQVTM and CDR2 ANQGSEA. CDR3 length: 13 residues. J lost 2 bases, V lost 7 bases, and 7 bases had no gene match. CDR3 region: CSGGGGLQETQYF. The DNA for the CDR3 is TGCAGCGGTGGGGGGGGACTTCAAGAGACCCAGTACTTC.

This chain joins TRBV10-2 and TRBJ2-3, with TRBD2 identical over 10 bases. This CDR3 region has 17 residues. Trimming took 2 bases from V and 0 from J; bases not matched to a gene: 5. Germline values: CDR1 WSHSY, CDR2 SAAADI. DNA for the CDR3: TGCGCCAGCAGTGAGGGGGGACTAGCGACTAGCACAGATACGCAGTATTTT. This codes for CASSEGGLATSTDTQYF.

CDR3 nucleotides: TGTGCCAGCAGCCCTGCACGCGGGGAGCGGGATGAGCAGTTCTTC. Its translation is CASSPARGERDEQFF. V usage is TRBV11-3 and J usage is TRBJ2-1; the D gene is possibly TRBD2 (6 bases). From germline, CDR1 is SGHNT and CDR2 YENEEA. Trimming stripped 5 bases from V and 8 bases from J, with 19 bases between. The CDR3 is 15 residues long. Variable domain in full (rest from reference TRBV11-3 and TRBJ2-1): EAGVVQSPRYKIIEKKQPVAFWCNPISGHNTLYWYLQNLGQGPELLIRYENEEAVDDSQLPKDRFSAERLKGVDSTLKIQPAELGDSAVYLCASSPARGERDEQFFGPGTRLTVL.

J is TRBJ2-7 and V is TRBV28, with D possibly being TRBD1 or TRBD2 (5 bases each). The CDR3 extends over 14 amino acids. Germline V gene data show CDR1 as MDHEN and CDR2 as SYDVKM. Trimming removed 3 bases from V and 3 bases from J, with 12 bases in between. Here the CDR3 DNA reads TGTGCCAGCAGTTTTGAGGGGATGGGCTACGAGCAGTACTTC. Protein sequence: CASSFEGMGYEQYF.

The chain is built from TRBV6-5 and TRBJ1-2, with 10 bases aligning to TRBD1. Germline V CDR1 and CDR2: MNHEY, SVGAGI. With V trimmed by 0 bases and J by 4 bases, 5 bases remained unmatched. CDR3 length: 16 residues. CDR3 loop: CASSYSGQGIPYGYTF. CDR3 DNA sequence: TGTGCCAGCAGTTACTCGGGACAGGGGATACCCTATGGCTACACCTTC.

This clone was counted only a few times. The chain carries TRBV11-2 and TRBJ1-2; 10 bases align to TRBD1. The germline V gene has CDR1 SGHAT and CDR2 FQNNGV. The length of the CDR3 is 18 residues. With V trimmed by 5 bases and J by 6 bases, 18 bases remained unmatched. The CDR3: CASSRGVRTGGLSDGYTF. In nucleotides, the CDR3 is TGTGCCAGCAGCCGAGGGGTTCGGACAGGGGGTTTAAGTGATGGCTACACCTTC. Full variable domain (rest looked up from reference TRBV11-2 and TRBJ1-2): EAGVAQSPRYKIIEKRQSVAFWCNPISGHATLYWYQQILGQGPKLLIQFQNNGVVDDSQLPKDRFSAERLKGVDSTLKIQPAKLEDSAVYLCASSRGVRTGGLSDGYTFGSGTRLTVV.

The chain combines TRBV5-3 with TRBJ1-5, with D possibly being TRBD1 (6 bases). TRBV5-3 is an open reading frame whose function is uncertain. CDR3 size: 17 residues. V shed 0 bases and J shed 5 bases, with 18 bases lying between them. CDR3 residues: CARSLAWRQAGDQPQHF. The CDR3 region has the DNA TGTGCCAGAAGCTTGGCCTGGAGACAGGCGGGCGATCAGCCCCAGCATTTT.

A single count supports this clone. This sequence joins TRBV9 and TRBJ2-3, with TRBD1 as a possible D gene (5 bases). V lost 0 bases and J lost 4, with 12 bases in between. The germline gives CDR1 SGDLS, CDR2 YYNGEE. This CDR3 region has 15 residues. CDR3 bases: TGTGCCAGCAGCGTAGAAGGCAGGGATGCAGATACGCAGTATTTT. Protein sequence: CASSVEGRDADTQYF.

The rearrangement joins TRBV7-8 to TRBJ2-5, with 7 bases identical to TRBD1. The germline CDR1 and CDR2 sequences are SGHVS and FQNEAQ. With 3 bases clipped from V and 1 base from J, the junction kept 2 bases outside the gene matches. The CDR3 has 14 amino acids. CDR3 loop: CASSLGDSQETQYF. CDR3 nucleotides: TGTGCCAGCAGCTTGGGGGACAGCCAAGAGACCCAGTACTTC.

CDR3 amino acids: CASSVEPWGSGADTQYF. The DNA for the CDR3 is TGTGCCAGCAGCGTAGAACCCTGGGGCTCGGGGGCAGATACGCAGTATTTT. The chain couples TRBV9 to TRBJ2-3; D possibly corresponds to TRBD2 (6 bases). The CDR3 length is 17 residues. Germline assignment: CDR1 SGDLS and CDR2 YYNGEE. Trimming stripped 0 bases from V and 4 bases from J, with 18 bases between.

The chain carries TRBV18 and TRBJ2-1; TRBD1 agrees at 7 bases. With V trimmed by 3 bases and J by 2 bases, 4 bases remained unmatched. The CDR3 consists of 15 residues. Germline loops: CDR1 KGHSH, CDR2 LQKENI. CDR3 residues: CASSPNRGTYNEQFF. The CDR3 DNA follows: TGTGCCAGCTCACCGAACAGGGGCACCTACAATGAGCAGTTCTTC.

The chain is built from TRBV14 and TRBJ2-7; the D is unclear. V lost 0 bases and J 2 bases, leaving 8 bases between the germline ends. The length of the CDR3 is 14 residues. Looked up from germline, CDR1 is SGHDN and CDR2 is FVKESK. The CDR3 sequence is CASSQDLIAYEQYF. The CDR3 DNA sequence: TGTGCCAGCAGCCAAGATCTTATAGCCTACGAGCAGTACTTC.

The CDR3 DNA is TGCGCCAGCAGCCCCGACTCTGGCTCCTACGAGCAGTACTTC. As protein: CASSPDSGSYEQYF. V and J are TRBV5-1 and TRBJ2-7; D is uncertain. The CDR3 runs to 14 residues. Deletions cut 4 bases from V and 0 bases from J, with 11 bases between. From germline, CDR1 is SGHRS and CDR2 YFSETQ.

This chain joins TRBV28 and TRBJ1-2; 7 positions agree with TRBD1. Unmatched junction bases numbered 10, after V lost 4 bases and J lost 8 bases. The germline gives CDR1 MDHEN, CDR2 SYDVKM. This CDR3 is 14 amino acids long. The CDR3 region is CASSSSTGTDGYTF. CDR3 in DNA: TGTGCCAGCAGTTCCTCCACGGGGACAGACGGCTACACCTTC.

This chain connects TRBV5-6 to TRBJ2-7; weak D call: TRBD2 (7 bases). The CDR3 is made up of 16 amino acids. Germline V gives CDR1 SGHDT, CDR2 YYEEEE. Trimming removed 2 bases from V and 5 bases from J, with 20 bases in between. The CDR3 loop reads CASSFVFGQGRDEQYF. The DNA for the CDR3 is TGTGCCAGCAGCTTTGTCTTTGGCCAGGGGAGGGACGAGCAGTACTTC. Supplemented by reference TRBV5-6 and TRBJ2-7, the full variable domain reads DAGVTQSPTHLIKTRGQQVTLRCSPKSGHDTVSWYQQALGQGPQFIFQYYEEEERQRGNFPDRFSGHQFPNYSSELNVNALLLGDSALYLCASSFVFGQGRDEQYFGPGTRLTVT.

CDR3 DNA: TGCAGCGCTATAGAGTACACTGAAGCTTTCTTT. This encodes CSAIEYTEAFF. This sequence joins TRBV29-1 and TRBJ1-1; D gene uncertain. The CDR3 covers 11 residues. The V gene lost 7 bases and the J gene lost 3 bases, with 9 bases spanning the gap. Per germline, CDR1 SQVTM and CDR2 ANQGSEA.

The chain has TRBV18 and TRBJ1-1, with TRBD1 matching over 7 bases. The germline CDR1 and CDR2 sequences are KGHSH and LQKENI. J lost 8 bases, V lost 3 bases, and 15 bases had no gene match. This CDR3 is built from 16 residues. In nucleotides, the CDR3 is TGTGCCAGCTCACCTCTAGGACAGGCCGTAGGGAGAGAAGCTTTCTTT. It specifies CASSPLGQAVGREAFF.

This sequence joins TRBV28 and TRBJ2-7, with no clear D. Germline V gene sequence: CDR1 MDHEN, CDR2 SYDVKM. The CDR3 has 12 amino acids. V lost 3 bases and J lost 0, with 3 bases in between. Written as DNA, the CDR3 is TGTGCCAGCAGTTTCCCCTCCTACGAGCAGTACTTC. It translates to CASSFPSYEQYF.